This TCR beta chain derives from a study of T cells after posttransplantation cyclophosphamide. Broader study findings: Recipient CMV seropositivity and CMV reactivation strongly tracked TRB clonality.

This CDR3 has 15 residues. Looked up from germline, CDR1 is SGDLS and CDR2 is YYNGEE. Trimming cost V 4 bases and J 0 bases, with 11 bases left between them. A word on this clone: Its specificity is unknown.

A marrow graft followed busulfan-fludarabine conditioning, with cyclophosphamide on days +3 and +4. TCRdb keeps only in-frame clones here, not all; method: immunoSEQ multiplex PCR. This sample has about 2,600 clones; about 67% occur once, and the top ten carry 28%. The chain recombines TRBV9 with TRBJ1-5; no firm D call. This TCR came from a female patient aged 45-60 years who received an allogeneic stem cell transplant from a related donor, was CMV-positive, and had no GVHD. Some T cells may trace back to the graft donor. Sequencing was performed on PBMCs, taken 30 days after allogeneic stem cell transplant with posttransplant cyclophosphamide. The CDR3 sequence is CASSKNGNSNQPQHF. The DNA for the CDR3 is TGTGCCAGCAGCAAGAACGGTAATAGCAATCAGCCCCAGCATTTT.